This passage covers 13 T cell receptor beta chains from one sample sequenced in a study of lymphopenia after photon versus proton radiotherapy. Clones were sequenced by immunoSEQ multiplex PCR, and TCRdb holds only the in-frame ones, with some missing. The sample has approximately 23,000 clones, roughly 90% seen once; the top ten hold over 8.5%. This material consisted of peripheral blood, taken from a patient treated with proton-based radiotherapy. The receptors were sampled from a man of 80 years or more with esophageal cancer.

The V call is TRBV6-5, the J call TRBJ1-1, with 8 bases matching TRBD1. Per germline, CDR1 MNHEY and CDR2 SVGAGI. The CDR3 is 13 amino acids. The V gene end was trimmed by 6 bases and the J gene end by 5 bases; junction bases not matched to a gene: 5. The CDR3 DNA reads TGTGCCAGCAGCGGTACAGGGGGGACTGAAGCTTTCTTT. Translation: CASSGTGGTEAFF.

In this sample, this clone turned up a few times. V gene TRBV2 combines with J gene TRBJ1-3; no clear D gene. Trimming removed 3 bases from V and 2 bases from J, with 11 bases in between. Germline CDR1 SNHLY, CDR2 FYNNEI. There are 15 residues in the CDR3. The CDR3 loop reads CASSDPSVAGNTIYF. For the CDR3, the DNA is TGTGCCAGCAGTGACCCCTCAGTAGCTGGAAACACCATATATTTT.

CDR3 bases: TGTGCTAGTGGTTTGGCTCTTGAGGTAGGATCCTACGAGCAGTACTTC. Protein product: CASGLALEVGSYEQYF. The V gene is TRBV12-5, the J gene TRBJ2-7; D remains unclear. V was shortened by 1 base and J by 1 base, with 14 bases between the two germline ends. This CDR3 comprises 16 residues. In germline, CDR1 is LGHNT, CDR2 FRNRAP.

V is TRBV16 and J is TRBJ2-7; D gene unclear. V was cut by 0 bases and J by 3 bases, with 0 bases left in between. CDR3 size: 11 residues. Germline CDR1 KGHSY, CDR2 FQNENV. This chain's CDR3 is CASSQSYEQYF. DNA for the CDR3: TGTGCCAGCAGCCAATCCTACGAGCAGTACTTC. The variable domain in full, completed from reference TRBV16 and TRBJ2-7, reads GEEVAQTPKHLVRGEGQKAKLYCAPIKGHSYVFWYQQVLKNEFKFLISFQNENVFDETGMPKERFSAKCLPNSPCSLEIQATKLEDSAVYFCASSQSYEQYFGPGTRLTVT.

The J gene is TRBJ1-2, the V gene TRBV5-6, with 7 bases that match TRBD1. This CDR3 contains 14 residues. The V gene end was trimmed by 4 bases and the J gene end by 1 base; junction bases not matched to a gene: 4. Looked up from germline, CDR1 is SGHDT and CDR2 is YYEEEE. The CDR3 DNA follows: TGTGCCAGCAGCCCGGACAGGAATAACTATGGCTACACCTTC. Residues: CASSPDRNNYGYTF.

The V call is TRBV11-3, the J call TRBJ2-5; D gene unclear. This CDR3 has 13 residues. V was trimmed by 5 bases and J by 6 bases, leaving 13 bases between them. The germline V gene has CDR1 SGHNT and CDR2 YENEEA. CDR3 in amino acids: CASSGSGAKTQYF. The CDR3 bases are TGTGCCAGCAGCGGTTCGGGCGCTAAGACCCAGTACTTC.

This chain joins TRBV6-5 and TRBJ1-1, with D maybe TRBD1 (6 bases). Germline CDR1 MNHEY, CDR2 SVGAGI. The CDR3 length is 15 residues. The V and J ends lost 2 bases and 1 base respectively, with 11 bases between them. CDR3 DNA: TGTGCCAGCAGTTACATCAAGGGGGGGAACACTGAAGCTTTCTTT. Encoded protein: CASSYIKGGNTEAFF.

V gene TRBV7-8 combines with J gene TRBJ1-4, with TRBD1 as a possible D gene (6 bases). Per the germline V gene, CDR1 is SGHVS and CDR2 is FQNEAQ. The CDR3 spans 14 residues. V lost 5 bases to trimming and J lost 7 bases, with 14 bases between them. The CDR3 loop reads CASSGYRDFEKLFF. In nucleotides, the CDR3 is TGTGCCAGCAGCGGTTACAGGGATTTTGAAAAACTGTTTTTT.

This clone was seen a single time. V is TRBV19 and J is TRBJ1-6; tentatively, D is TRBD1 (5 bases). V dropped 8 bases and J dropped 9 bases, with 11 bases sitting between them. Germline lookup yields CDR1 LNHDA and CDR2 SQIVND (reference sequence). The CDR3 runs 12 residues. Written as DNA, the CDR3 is TGTGCCAGTTCAGGGTCGGCTTCACCCCTCCACTTT. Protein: CASSGSASPLHF.

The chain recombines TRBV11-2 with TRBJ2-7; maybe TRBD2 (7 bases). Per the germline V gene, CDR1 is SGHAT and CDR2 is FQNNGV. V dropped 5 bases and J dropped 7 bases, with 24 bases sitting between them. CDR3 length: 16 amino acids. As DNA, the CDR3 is TGTGCCAGCAGCCCGCGAGCGGGACAACTCTTTCAGGAGCAGTACTTC. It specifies CASSPRAGQLFQEQYF.

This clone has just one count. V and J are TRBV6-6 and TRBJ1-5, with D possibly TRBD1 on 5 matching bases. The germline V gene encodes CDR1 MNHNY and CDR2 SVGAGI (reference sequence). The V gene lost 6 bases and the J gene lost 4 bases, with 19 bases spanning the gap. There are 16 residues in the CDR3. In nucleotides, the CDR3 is TGTGCCAGCAGAGGGAGGCAGGGTGAATTGAATCAGCCCCAGCATTTT. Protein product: CASRGRQGELNQPQHF.

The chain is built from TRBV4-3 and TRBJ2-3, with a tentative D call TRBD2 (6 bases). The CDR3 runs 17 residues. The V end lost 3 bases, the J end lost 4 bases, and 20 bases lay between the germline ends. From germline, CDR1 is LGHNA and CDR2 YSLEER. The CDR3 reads CASSHETATRGSDTQYF. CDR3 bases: TGCGCCAGCAGCCACGAAACCGCGACTAGGGGATCAGATACGCAGTATTTT.

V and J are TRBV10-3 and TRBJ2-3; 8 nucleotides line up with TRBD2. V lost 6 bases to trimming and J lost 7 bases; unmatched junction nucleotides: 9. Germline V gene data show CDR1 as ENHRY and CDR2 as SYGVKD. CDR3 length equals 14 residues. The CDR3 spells CAIREAGEGNTQYF. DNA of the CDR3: TGTGCCATCAGGGAAGCGGGAGAGGGGAATACGCAGTATTTT.